This T cell receptor beta chain was sequenced for a study of a mutant IDH1 vaccine in newly diagnosed glioma (dated by TCRdb to the early 2020s). Study-wide context: Vaccination started 4-6 weeks after radiotherapy alone, or was given together with temozolomide cycles in the groups whose treatment included chemotherapy. Of the approximately 29 treated patients, approximately 60% were male and approximately 38% were female, and a mean age of 40.4 years was recorded. Before enrollment, patients had received standard therapy of radiotherapy alone, temozolomide alone, or radiochemotherapy with temozolomide; most received the combination. The week-35 safety follow-up was designated visit V12, and the week-47 end of study was designated visit V13. Peripheral blood was drawn at six visits: V03 (baseline), V05, V07, V10, V12 and V13. Longitudinal TCRB deep sequencing was performed for about two dozen treated patients wherever samples were available for exploratory analyses. Summary of the overall study and its limitations: Availability determined which PBMC samples were chosen for TCRB deep sequencing. Immune responses induced by the vaccine were seen in around 94% of patients across multiple MHC alleles. No apparent relationship was observed between pseudoprogression and alterations in the top peripheral T cell clonotypes detected by TCRB sequencing. The authors stated that sample limitations prevented analyses of patient blood samples from being reproduced.

Turning to this clone: The antigen this receptor binds is unknown. No base quality values were provided; no much bigger clone lies one nucleotide off.

Library creation used the immunoSEQ multiplex PCR assay. Rearranged TCR beta chain sequences were amplified using the hsTCRB Kit according to the manufacturer's protocol. Sequencing of TCRB libraries was carried out on an Illumina MiSeq. From the authors' description of their analysis: The kit vendor's proprietary platform handled demultiplexing, trimming and gene mapping. Entries here come from immuneACCESS through TCRdb and include only in-frame sequences with V and J called. Some clones fail to appear in such tables; in the studies checked, an unresolved V gene covers under half of the shortfall, and the cause of the remainder is unknown. V and J calls and clone size come straight from that table; D and trimming were deduced from the DNA. This sample holds some 42,000 clones; less than 85% were observed only once. The leading ten clones occupy around 19% of the sample. The sample's time point label is to be understood as: week 47, end of study. Every vaccine dose consisted of 300 ug of a 20-mer mutant IDH1 peptide in Montanide, administered subcutaneously together with topical imiquimod. Eight vaccinations were administered to patients in weeks 1, 3, 5, 7, 11, 15, 19 and 23, corresponding to visits V03 through V10. All donors had newly diagnosed IDH1-mutant astrocytomas of WHO grade 3 or 4 that showed loss of nuclear ATRX. The samples were drawn from NOA16, a multicentre, single-arm, open-label phase I trial in Germany that tested a mutant IDH1 peptide vaccine in humans for the first time. Genomic DNA for TCRB sequencing was isolated from EDTA blood with the DNeasy Blood and Tissue Kit.

The receptor's source is a young man with glioma. Some clones in this sample may be carry-over from other donors' samples. This material consisted of PBMCs, taken from a glioma patient whose treatment included an IDH1 peptide vaccine.

In nucleotides, the sequence is TGTGCCTGGAGTGTGGGAAGAATCGATCAGCCCCAGCATTTT. Translated, it reads CAWSVGRIDQPQHF. The V and J genes are TRBV30 and TRBJ1-5; no D segment can be confidently identified. V lost 0 bases and J lost 5 bases; the stretch between them is 11 bases long. For CDR1 and CDR2, the germline V gene (reference sequence) lists GTSNPN and SVGIG. From the cysteine through the phenylalanine, the CDR3 covers 14 amino acids. Left in the record is the CDR3 DNA by itself, 42 bases read in frame from the first base.